Listed here are 32 T cell receptor beta chains from one sample, sequenced in a study of blood T cell repertoires in COVID-19. Some clones are missing from TCRdb's copy, which holds only in-frame ones; the method was immunoSEQ multiplex PCR. The sample yields approximately 200,000 clones, roughly 81% seen once. Sequencing used peripheral blood. The receptors derive from a woman older than 75 with COVID-19, enrolled during active disease.

The J gene is TRBJ2-7, the V gene TRBV28; 8 positions match TRBD1. The germline V gene has CDR1 MDHEN and CDR2 SYDVKM. There are 13 residues in the CDR3. With V trimmed by 6 bases and J by 6 bases, 7 bases remained unmatched. The CDR3 nucleotides read TGTGCCAGCAGAAGCGGACAGGGCGGCGAGCAGTACTTC. This codes for CASRSGQGGEQYF.

V usage is TRBV6-1 and J usage is TRBJ2-3; TRBD2 matches at 7 bases. There are 17 residues in the CDR3. With 2 bases clipped from V and 1 base from J, the junction kept 9 bases outside the gene matches. Germline CDR1 is MNHNS and CDR2 is SASEGT. The CDR3 loop is CASSEWGGLQGTDTQYF. The CDR3 DNA sequence: TGTGCCAGCAGTGAATGGGGAGGGCTCCAAGGCACAGATACGCAGTATTTT.

The CDR3 here is CASSRAGWATNEKLFF. CDR3 coding DNA: TGTGCCAGCAGCCGAGCGGGGTGGGCAACTAATGAAAAACTGTTTTTT. The chain couples TRBV11-2 to TRBJ1-4; unclear D gene. Germline V gene data show CDR1 as SGHAT and CDR2 as FQNNGV. The CDR3 consists of 16 residues. V lost 5 bases and J 0 bases, leaving 13 bases between the germline ends.

The chain has TRBV3-1 (or the pseudogene TRBV3-2) and TRBJ2-3, with 9 bases identical to TRBD2. CDR1 and CDR2 from the germline V gene are LGHDT and YNNKEL (reference sequence). The CDR3 extends over 17 amino acids. Trimming cost V 0 bases and J 2 bases; bases outside gene matches: 6. The CDR3 nucleotides read TGTGCCAGCAGCCAAGACCCAGCGGGACTAGCCACAGATACGCAGTATTTT. Residues: CASSQDPAGLATDTQYF.

This chain uses TRBV13 with TRBJ2-1; D is possibly TRBD2 (6 bases). The CDR3 consists of 18 residues. Per the germline V gene, CDR1 is PRHDT and CDR2 is FYEKMQ (reference sequence). V gave up 0 bases and J gave up 9 bases, with 24 bases separating them. The CDR3 nucleotides read TGTGCCAGCAGCTTAGGCCCGGGAGCGGTGGCTAGCCTAAGTGAGCAGTTCTTC. This sequence encodes CASSLGPGAVASLSEQFF.

The rearrangement uses TRBV3-1 (or the pseudogene TRBV3-2) and TRBJ2-3; TRBD2 aligns across 13 bases. Germline V gene sequence: CDR1 LGHDT, CDR2 YNNKEL (reference sequence). Trimming at V came to 3 bases and at J to 1 base, leaving 7 bases not matched to a gene. The CDR3 is made up of 18 amino acids. CDR3 nucleotide sequence: TGTGCCAGCAGCCAGGGACTAGCGGGAAGAGTGGGCACAGATACGCAGTATTTT. This sequence encodes CASSQGLAGRVGTDTQYF.

CDR3 in DNA: TGTGCCAGCCAGACATCTAACTATGGCTACACCTTC. The encoded protein is CASQTSNYGYTF. This chain uses TRBV28 with TRBJ1-2; D is undetermined. The CDR3 has 12 residues. Between the trimmed V and J ends, which lost 8 bases and 0 bases, there was a span of 7 bases. Germline assignment: CDR1 MDHEN and CDR2 SYDVKM.

The chain has TRBV5-6 and TRBJ2-2; unclear D gene. The CDR3 contains 15 residues. The germline CDR1 and CDR2 sequences are SGHDT and YYEEEE. Trimming cost V 4 bases and J 0 bases, with 10 bases left between them. The chain's CDR3 is CASSRFLANTGELFF. In nucleotides, the CDR3 is TGTGCCAGCAGCCGTTTCCTAGCGAACACCGGGGAGCTGTTTTTT. The full variable domain, with the rest looked up from reference TRBV5-6 and TRBJ2-2, is DAGVTQSPTHLIKTRGQQVTLRCSPKSGHDTVSWYQQALGQGPQFIFQYYEEEERQRGNFPDRFSGHQFPNYSSELNVNALLLGDSALYLCASSRFLANTGELFFGEGSRLTVL.

The J gene is TRBJ2-3, the V gene TRBV21-1; whether TRBD1, the table's D call, matches the DNA was not checked. TRBV21-1 is a pseudogene. The CDR3 spans 18 residues. DNA for the CDR3: TGTGCCAGCAGCACCAATATACAACAGGGTAGGGTCACAGATACGCAGTATTTT. Protein product: CASSTNIQQGRVTDTQYF.

This clone was picked up one time. The rearrangement links TRBV24-1 to TRBJ2-2, with D unclear. Trimming took 4 bases from V and 7 from J, leaving 9 bases between them. The length of the CDR3 is 13 residues. Germline V lookup: CDR1 KGHDR, CDR2 SFDVKD. The DNA for the CDR3 is TGTGCCACCAGTGAACACCCTGTCGGGGAGCTGTTTTTT. Its protein product is CATSEHPVGELFF.

The gene calls are TRBV18 and TRBJ1-3; TRBD1 matches at 9 bases. CDR1 and CDR2 (germline): KGHSH, LQKENI. V lost 4 bases to trimming and J lost 2 bases; unmatched junction nucleotides: 6. This CDR3 comprises 16 residues. DNA for the CDR3: TGTGCCAGCTCACTGGCGACAGGGGGTCCTGGAAACACCATATATTTT. This sequence encodes CASSLATGGPGNTIYF.

V gene TRBV10-1 combines with J gene TRBJ2-1; unclear D gene. V lost 6 bases, J lost 5 bases, and 11 bases lay in between. There are 13 residues in the CDR3. CDR1 is WNHNN, CDR2 SYGVQD, per germline (reference sequence). In DNA form, the CDR3 reads TGCGCCAGCAGAAAAGACACCCACAATGAGCAGTTCTTC. Its translation is CASRKDTHNEQFF.

This clone was counted a single time. The chain links TRBV11-2 to TRBJ1-2; the D is unclear. CDR3 length equals 15 residues. Germline V gene lookup returns CDR1 SGHAT and CDR2 FQNNGV. Trimming shortened V by 5 bases and J by 1 base, and 14 bases separated the two germline ends. CDR3 coding DNA: TGTGCCAGCAGCGACCCGGTGAGGGATAACTATGGCTACACCTTC. It is translated as CASSDPVRDNYGYTF.

The CDR3 nucleotides are TGCGCCAGCAGCCAGAACAGGGGGCGAGGCTATGGCTACACCTTC. Amino acid sequence: CASSQNRGRGYGYTF. This chain joins TRBV4-3 and TRBJ1-2; 9 bases map to TRBD1. The CDR3 runs 15 residues. V gave up 3 bases and J gave up 4 bases; unmatched junction bases: 6. Germline CDR1 reads LGHNA; CDR2 reads YSLEER.

The count of this clone is one. V usage is TRBV29-1 and J usage is TRBJ2-7, with D unclear. The germline V gene encodes CDR1 SQVTM and CDR2 ANQGSEA. V was trimmed by 5 bases and J by 3 bases, leaving 14 bases between them. This CDR3 spans 13 amino acids. The CDR3, as DNA: TGCAGCGTTTCCCGGTTAAATCGCTACGAGCAGTACTTC. Translating gives CSVSRLNRYEQYF.

This clone was detected a few times. The rearrangement joins TRBV5-1 to TRBJ2-7, with 8 bases identical to TRBD1. This CDR3 contains 15 residues. Germline V CDR1 and CDR2: SGHRS, YFSETQ. With V trimmed by 1 base and J by 0 bases, 3 bases remained unmatched. The CDR3 region has the DNA TGCGCCAGCAGCTTGACAGGGGGTAGCTCCTACGAGCAGTACTTC. The encoded protein is CASSLTGGSSYEQYF.

The chain links TRBV28 to TRBJ1-2; D is unresolved. The germline V gene has CDR1 MDHEN and CDR2 SYDVKM. V was trimmed by 5 bases and J by 5 bases, leaving 12 bases between them. The CDR3 covers 13 residues. The CDR3 region has the DNA TGTGCCAGCAGTCCCCCAGGCCTATATGGCTACACCTTC. This sequence encodes CASSPPGLYGYTF.

The chain employs TRBV6-5 and TRBJ1-1; maybe TRBD1 (6 bases). Germline lookup yields CDR1 MNHEY and CDR2 SVGAGI. The CDR3 runs to 15 residues. With 5 bases removed from V and 0 bases from J, the gap between germline ends came to 13 bases. The CDR3: CASSPGGHLNTEAFF. The CDR3 DNA reads as TGTGCCAGCAGTCCCGGGGGGCATCTGAACACTGAAGCTTTCTTT.

This rearrangement joins TRBV28 to TRBJ2-7; 15 nucleotides align to TRBD2. The CDR3 spans 17 residues. The V and J ends lost 4 bases and 3 bases, in that order; junction bases with no gene match: 7. CDR1 MDHEN and CDR2 SYDVKM come from the germline V gene. In nucleotides, the CDR3 is TGTGCCAGCAGTTCCAGGACTAGCGGGAGGGCCTTCTACGAGCAGTACTTC. Protein sequence: CASSSRTSGRAFYEQYF.

The CDR3 bases are TGCGCCAGCAGCCTGAGGACTAGCGGGGGGCAGGCCTACGAGCAGTACTTC. Its translation: CASSLRTSGGQAYEQYF. The V and J genes are TRBV5-1 and TRBJ2-7, with 14 bases identical to TRBD2. This CDR3 comprises 17 residues. CDR1 SGHRS and CDR2 YFSETQ come from the germline V gene. J lost 2 bases, V lost 4 bases, and 8 bases had no gene match.

V and J are TRBV9 and TRBJ2-5; 10 bases match TRBD1. The CDR3 spans 14 residues. V shed 4 bases and J 6 bases; nucleotides not matched to a gene: 6. Germline assignment: CDR1 SGDLS and CDR2 YYNGEE. The CDR3 sequence is CASSTGQGRQTQYF. The CDR3 DNA is TGTGCCAGCAGCACGGGACAGGGGAGGCAGACCCAGTACTTC.

This rearrangement joins TRBV24-1 to TRBJ2-3, with D perhaps matching TRBD1 (6 bases). V was cut by 1 base and J by 1 base, with 11 bases left in between. CDR1 KGHDR and CDR2 SFDVKD come from the germline V gene. The CDR3 is 16 residues long. CDR3 nucleotides: TGTGCCACCAGTGATTTACGGGCAGGGGGCACAGATACGCAGTATTTT. Its translation is CATSDLRAGGTDTQYF.

The chain combines TRBV18 with TRBJ1-2; TRBD1 matches 9 bases. With 3 bases clipped from V and 4 bases from J, the junction kept 9 bases outside the gene matches. This CDR3 has 16 amino acids. CDR1 is KGHSH and CDR2 is LQKENI in the germline V gene. The CDR3 region is CASSPSGTGQGYGYTF. The CDR3 region has the DNA TGTGCCAGCTCACCGTCGGGGACAGGGCAAGGCTATGGCTACACCTTC.

The V gene is TRBV5-4, the J gene TRBJ2-1; D possibly corresponds to TRBD1 (6 bases). Germline CDR1 reads SGHNT; CDR2 reads YYREEE (reference sequence). This CDR3 is built from 16 residues. V shed 4 bases and J shed 7 bases, with 21 bases lying between them. The CDR3 loop reads CASSPTGPPGANEQFF. In DNA, the CDR3 is TGTGCCAGCAGCCCGACCGGGCCTCCAGGGGCGAATGAGCAGTTCTTC. The whole variable domain, filled in from reference TRBV5-4 and TRBJ2-1, reads ETGVTQSPTHLIKTRGQQVTLRCSSQSGHNTVSWYQQALGQGPQFIFQYYREEENGRGNFPPRFSGLQFPNYSSELNVNALELDDSALYLCASSPTGPPGANEQFFGPGTRLTVL.

The chain links TRBV10-3 to TRBJ1-1, with 7 bases fitting TRBD1. Trimming took 2 bases from V and 0 from J; bases not matched to a gene: 3. The CDR3 is 15 amino acids. The V gene's germline CDR1 is ENHRY and CDR2 SYGVKD. The CDR3 DNA reads TGTGCCATCAGTGAGACGACAGGGATGAACACTGAAGCTTTCTTT. It encodes CAISETTGMNTEAFF.

The table lists this clone with a count of one. The chain uses TRBV18 and TRBJ1-6, with D possibly TRBD1 on 5 matching bases. The CDR3 covers 17 residues. CDR1 is KGHSH, CDR2 LQKENI, per germline. V shed 1 base and J shed 5 bases, with 15 bases lying between them. The CDR3 bases are TGTGCCAGCTCACCACTTATCCCGGGGGGAAATAATTCACCCCTCCACTTT. This translates into CASSPLIPGGNNSPLHF. The whole variable domain, filled in from reference TRBV18 and TRBJ1-6, reads NAGVMQNPRHLVRRRGQEARLRCSPMKGHSHVYWYRQLPEEGLKFMVYLQKENIIDESGMPKERFSAEFPKEGPSILRIQQVVRGDSAAYFCASSPLIPGGNNSPLHFGNGTRLTVT.

The chain is built from TRBV5-4 and TRBJ2-3, with 9 positions matching TRBD2. Trimming removed 0 bases from V and 0 bases from J; junction bases left unmatched: 11. The CDR3 covers 19 residues. The germline V gene encodes CDR1 SGHNT and CDR2 YYREEE (reference sequence). This chain's CDR3 is CASSLAKPSGELSTDTQYF. CDR3 DNA: TGTGCCAGCAGCTTGGCCAAGCCTAGCGGGGAGCTAAGCACAGATACGCAGTATTTT. Variable domain in full (rest from reference TRBV5-4 and TRBJ2-3): ETGVTQSPTHLIKTRGQQVTLRCSSQSGHNTVSWYQQALGQGPQFIFQYYREEENGRGNFPPRFSGLQFPNYSSELNVNALELDDSALYLCASSLAKPSGELSTDTQYFGPGTRLTVL.

V is TRBV5-1 and J is TRBJ2-5; a weak D match, TRBD1 (5 bases). The ends were cut back, 3 bases at V and 2 bases at J, with 11 bases in the middle. The CDR3 is 14 residues long. Germline values: CDR1 SGHRS, CDR2 YFSETQ. The chain's CDR3 is CASSSGGAQETQYF. DNA of the CDR3: TGCGCCAGCAGCTCCGGTGGGGCACAAGAGACCCAGTACTTC.

The CDR3 loop reads CASSMGPPWTGRREKLFF. Written as DNA, the CDR3 is TGTGCCAGCTCCATGGGACCTCCCTGGACAGGGCGAAGGGAAAAACTGTTTTTT. The chain recombines TRBV7-2 with TRBJ1-4, with 8 bases identical to TRBD1. CDR3 length equals 18 residues. CDR1 and CDR2 (germline): SGHTA, FQGNSA. V shed 8 bases, J shed 8 bases, and the junction held 22 bases outside the gene matches.

This clone was seen only a few times. The chain is built from TRBV10-3 and TRBJ2-3, with 8 positions matching TRBD1. The CDR3 contains 16 residues. With V trimmed by 2 bases and J by 0 bases, 4 bases remained unmatched. The germline V gene encodes CDR1 ENHRY and CDR2 SYGVKD. The DNA for the CDR3 is TGTGCCATCAGTGAGCCGGGACAGGCTAGCACAGATACGCAGTATTTT. Its translation: CAISEPGQASTDTQYF.

The chain is built from TRBV2 and TRBJ2-3; 9 bases are shared with TRBD2. V trimming: 5 bases; J trimming: 1 base; junction bases outside the gene matches: 7. There are 16 residues in the CDR3. CDR1 and CDR2 from the germline V gene are SNHLY and FYNNEI. As DNA, the CDR3 is TGTGCCAGCAGTTCCCCGCGACTAGCGGGCACAGATACGCAGTATTTT. Its protein product is CASSSPRLAGTDTQYF.

This rearrangement joins TRBV7-2 to TRBJ1-2, with unresolved D. V shed 2 bases and J shed 2 bases, with 12 bases lying between them. The CDR3 runs to 15 residues. Germline loops: CDR1 SGHTA, CDR2 FQGNSA. The CDR3 DNA reads TGTGCCAGCAGCTTATACAATGGGCTGAACTATGGCTACACCTTC. Translated, it gives CASSLYNGLNYGYTF.